The clone carrying this TCR beta chain was observed a few times. The antigen is undetermined. V gave up 3 bases and J gave up 7 bases, with 12 bases separating them. The CDR3 extends over 14 amino acids. This specimen comes from a study of T-cell reconstitution after alpha-beta-depleted transplantation in children. Findings of the study overall: T-cell numbers and diversity one year post-transplant derived largely from freshly generated T cells. There were some patients whose high TCRbeta diversity at day 60 came from surviving recipient T cells and thymic progenitors. As was reported, about two months after transplant, alpha-beta T cells came from several hundred expanded graft clones.

Unique molecular identifiers were built into the TCRbeta library. Using its own MiXCR run on the PCR reads, TCRdb lists one record per CDR3 protein. The table lists fewer than 550,000 distinct CDR3 sequences, about 17% of them singletons. V gene TRBV12-3 or TRBV12-4 combines with J gene TRBJ1-4, with TRBD1 as a possible D gene (6 bases). The receptor comes from a boy younger than two who had a stem cell transplant for Wiskott-Aldrich syndrome, so the T cells may come from the graft donor. The source was PBMCs, mostly from graft donor cells, collected 360 days after TCRalphabeta/CD19-depleted stem cell transplant. The CDR3: CASSLSGAREKLFF. The CDR3 DNA is TGTGCCAGCAGTTTGTCAGGGGCGCGTGAAAAACTGTTTTTT.